These 19 T cell receptor beta chains were sequenced from one sample in a study of CD8 T cells in Susac syndrome. The RNA, about 0.5 to 1 ug, was put through reverse transcription using random hexamers. TCRdb processed the immunoSEQ multiplex PCR reads anew with MiXCR; each CDR3 protein has one entry. The table has 160,000 or so distinct CDR3 sequences, roughly 94% seen once. The specimen was CD4+ T cells from PBMCs. All receptors come from a human donor with multiple sclerosis.

Only one count was recorded for this clonotype. The J gene is TRBJ2-7, the V gene TRBV11-2; TRBD1 matches 8 bases. With 0 bases clipped from V and 4 bases from J, the junction kept 5 bases outside the gene matches. The CDR3 has 15 residues. CDR1 and CDR2 from the germline V gene are SGHAT and FQNNGV. The CDR3 DNA sequence: TGTGCCAGCAGCTTAGATTGGACAGGGTTTTACGAGCAGTACTTC. Protein product: CASSLDWTGFYEQYF.

The J gene is TRBJ2-2, the V gene TRBV5-1; tentative D call: TRBD1 (6 bases). The CDR3 loop spans 13 amino acids. Germline CDR1 SGHRS, CDR2 YFSETQ. Trimming removed 6 bases at V and 6 bases at J, with 12 bases between. The CDR3 nucleotides read TGCGCCAGCAAGCAGGGGAGCCCCGGGGAGCTGTTTTTT. This encodes CASKQGSPGELFF.

V gene TRBV12-3 or TRBV12-4 combines with J gene TRBJ2-5, with D uncertain. CDR3 length equals 11 residues. Trimming pared 6 bases from V and 4 bases from J, leaving 6 bases between. CDR3 sequence: CASRSLETQYF. DNA of the CDR3: TGTGCCAGCAGGTCCCTAGAGACCCAGTACTTC.

The rearrangement links TRBV20-1 to TRBJ2-5; 7 bases match TRBD2. V was pared by 1 base and J by 2 bases, with 7 bases of the junction left unmatched. CDR3 length equals 15 residues. The germline V gene encodes CDR1 DFQATT and CDR2 SNEGSKA (reference sequence). The CDR3 sequence: CSARVSSSGQETQYF. CDR3 nucleotides: TGCAGTGCTAGAGTTTCCTCTAGCGGACAAGAGACCCAGTACTTC.

This rearrangement joins TRBV27 to TRBJ2-5; D could derive from TRBD1 or TRBD2 (5 bases each). Germline assignment: CDR1 MNHEY and CDR2 SMNVEV (reference sequence). V was trimmed by 5 bases and J by 0 bases, leaving 10 bases between them. The CDR3 spans 14 residues. In nucleotides, the CDR3 is TGTGCCAGCAGTCTCGGGACCAACCAAGAGACCCAGTACTTC. Its protein is CASSLGTNQETQYF.

This chain joins TRBV7-2 and TRBJ1-2; 7 bases fit TRBD1. The CDR3 runs 14 residues. V lost 4 bases and J lost 8; bases outside the gene matches: 10. CDR1 is SGHTA, CDR2 FQGNSA, per germline. The CDR3 nucleotides read TGTGCCAGCAGCTCGGGGACAGTGTCTTCAGGCTACACCTTC. Translating it yields CASSSGTVSSGYTF.

The chain carries TRBV25-1 and TRBJ2-2; either TRBD1 or TRBD2 may supply D (5 bases each). The CDR3 is 15 amino acids. Between the trimmed V and J ends, which lost 3 bases and 3 bases, there was a span of 11 bases. Germline assignment: CDR1 MGHDK and CDR2 SYGVNS. This CDR3 reads CASSESGHHTGELFF. CDR3 DNA sequence: TGTGCCAGCAGTGAGTCGGGGCATCACACCGGGGAGCTGTTTTTT.

The chain carries TRBV11-3 and TRBJ1-1; the D is unclear. Trimming pared 0 bases from V and 6 bases from J, leaving 8 bases between. This CDR3 is built from 13 residues. CDR1 SGHNT and CDR2 YENEEA come from the germline V gene. CDR3 loop: CASSLERESEAFF. The CDR3 DNA is TGTGCCAGCAGCTTAGAGAGGGAGTCTGAAGCTTTCTTT.

This CDR3 reads CASRNSGQETQYF. For the CDR3, the DNA is TGTGCCAGCAGGAACAGCGGACAAGAGACCCAGTACTTC. This chain connects TRBV3-1 to TRBJ2-5; D possibly corresponds to TRBD2 (5 bases). The CDR3 is 13 residues long. Germline V gives CDR1 LGHDT, CDR2 YNNKEL (reference sequence). V dropped 6 bases and J dropped 2 bases, with 10 bases sitting between them.

This chain joins TRBV2 and TRBJ2-3, with unresolved D. The CDR3 is made up of 11 amino acids. The germline V gene encodes CDR1 SNHLY and CDR2 FYNNEI. V lost 7 bases and J 2 bases, leaving 4 bases between the germline ends. CDR3 DNA: TGTGCCAGCACAGACACAGATACGCAGTATTTT. Residues: CASTDTDTQYF.

The DNA of the CDR3 is TGCGCCAGCAGGTTGACAGCGTCCACAGATACGCAGTATTTT. As protein: CASRLTASTDTQYF. This chain links TRBV5-1 with TRBJ2-3; weak D call: TRBD1 (5 bases). The V gene's germline CDR1 is SGHRS and CDR2 YFSETQ. The CDR3 has 14 amino acids. With 5 bases removed from V and 2 bases from J, the gap between germline ends came to 12 bases. Full variable domain (missing parts from reference TRBV5-1 and TRBJ2-3): KAGVTQTPRYLIKTRGQQVTLSCSPISGHRSVSWYQQTPGQGLQFLFEYFSETQRNKGNFPGRFSGRQFSNSRSEMNVSTLELGDSALYLCASRLTASTDTQYFGPGTRLTVL.

J is TRBJ1-1 and V is TRBV27; D unresolved. The CDR3 is made up of 13 amino acids. Per the germline V gene, CDR1 is MNHEY and CDR2 is SMNVEV (reference sequence). The V and J ends lost 3 bases and 2 bases respectively, with 7 bases between them. The CDR3: CASSFVVNTEAFF. CDR3 nucleotide sequence: TGTGCCAGCAGTTTTGTGGTCAACACTGAAGCTTTCTTT.

The CDR3 region is CASRGDRRAYEQYF. CDR3 nucleotide sequence: TGTGCCAGCAGGGGGGACAGAAGAGCCTACGAGCAGTACTTC. The V and J genes are TRBV2 and TRBJ2-7; 7 bases line up with TRBD1. This CDR3 is 14 amino acids long. With 6 bases clipped from V and 2 bases from J, the junction kept 7 bases outside the gene matches. CDR1 is SNHLY and CDR2 is FYNNEI in the germline V gene.

This chain joins TRBV28 and TRBJ2-5; 9 bases agree with TRBD1. Germline values: CDR1 MDHEN, CDR2 SYDVKM. After removal of 4 bases from V and 2 bases from J, the junction contained 2 bases not matched to a gene. The length of the CDR3 is 14 residues. In DNA, the CDR3 is TGTGCCAGCAGTTCCGGGACAGGGCAAGAGACCCAGTACTTC. The encoded protein is CASSSGTGQETQYF.

This chain uses TRBV7-2 with TRBJ2-3; D gene ambiguous. Germline-derived CDR1 and CDR2 are SGHTA and FQGNSA. The CDR3 has 15 residues. With 1 base removed from V and 1 base from J, the gap between germline ends came to 9 bases. CDR3 residues: CASSLVAAGTDTQYF. CDR3 DNA: TGTGCCAGCAGCTTAGTGGCGGCGGGCACAGATACGCAGTATTTT. Supplemented by reference TRBV7-2 and TRBJ2-3, the full variable domain reads GAGVSQSPSNKVTEKGKDVELRCDPISGHTALYWYRQSLGQGLEFLIYFQGNSAPDKSGLPSDRFSAERTGGSVSTLTIQRTQQEDSAVYLCASSLVAAGTDTQYFGPGTRLTVL.

The chain joins TRBV18 to TRBJ2-7; the D is unclear. This CDR3 comprises 14 residues. V lost 0 bases and J 2 bases, leaving 8 bases between the germline ends. The germline CDR1 and CDR2 sequences are KGHSH and LQKENI. The CDR3 is CASSPPSGTYEQYF. CDR3 DNA sequence: TGTGCCAGCTCACCACCGTCCGGCACCTACGAGCAGTACTTC. The whole variable domain, remainder taken from reference TRBV18 and TRBJ2-7, is NAGVMQNPRHLVRRRGQEARLRCSPMKGHSHVYWYRQLPEEGLKFMVYLQKENIIDESGMPKERFSAEFPKEGPSILRIQQVVRGDSAAYFCASSPPSGTYEQYFGPGTRLTVT.

This clonotype occurred once. The rearrangement uses TRBV24-1 and TRBJ2-3; tentatively, D is TRBD1 or TRBD2 (5 bases each). V lost 3 bases and J 5 bases, leaving 8 bases between the germline ends. Germline V lookup: CDR1 KGHDR, CDR2 SFDVKD. There are 13 residues in the CDR3. CDR3 residues: CATSDGGGDTQYF. The CDR3 region has the DNA TGTGCCACCAGTGATGGGGGTGGAGATACGCAGTATTTT.

J is TRBJ1-2 and V is TRBV4-1; TRBD1 matches 9 bases. Germline CDR1 MGHRA, CDR2 YSYEKL. This CDR3 contains 15 residues. The trim removed 3 bases at V and 5 bases at J, leaving 7 bases unmatched. CDR3 nucleotide sequence: TGCGCCAGCAGCCACCACTTGACAGGGGGTTATGGCTACACCTTC. This gives the protein CASSHHLTGGYGYTF.

The chain recombines TRBV5-6 with TRBJ1-2; D gene uncertain. This CDR3 has 13 residues. Germline CDR1 is SGHDT and CDR2 is YYEEEE. V lost 4 bases, J lost 0 bases, and 7 bases lay in between. In DNA, the CDR3 is TGTGCCAGCAGCCTCGGATCTAACTATGGCTACACCTTC. Translation gives CASSLGSNYGYTF. Together with reference TRBV5-6 and TRBJ1-2, the CDR3 gives the full variable domain: DAGVTQSPTHLIKTRGQQVTLRCSPKSGHDTVSWYQQALGQGPQFIFQYYEEEERQRGNFPDRFSGHQFPNYSSELNVNALLLGDSALYLCASSLGSNYGYTFGSGTRLTVV.